This T cell receptor beta chain is from a study of blood T cell repertoires in COVID-19. The repertoire was sequenced with immunoSEQ multiplex PCR; TCRdb's copy has only in-frame clones and lacks some. The sample holds more than 95,000 clones, about 76% seen once. This clone appeared a single time. The CDR3 extends over 14 amino acids. V dropped 3 bases and J dropped 5 bases, with 11 bases sitting between them. CDR1 is MGHRA and CDR2 is YSYEKL in the germline V gene. Specimen: peripheral blood. The TCR was taken from a man older than 75 with acute or convalescent COVID-19. The chain is built from TRBV4-1 and TRBJ2-1; possible D gene TRBD1, 5 bases. The CDR3 region has the DNA TGCGCCAGCAGCCATCAGGGTGGCCACAATGAGCAGTTCTTC. It encodes CASSHQGGHNEQFF.